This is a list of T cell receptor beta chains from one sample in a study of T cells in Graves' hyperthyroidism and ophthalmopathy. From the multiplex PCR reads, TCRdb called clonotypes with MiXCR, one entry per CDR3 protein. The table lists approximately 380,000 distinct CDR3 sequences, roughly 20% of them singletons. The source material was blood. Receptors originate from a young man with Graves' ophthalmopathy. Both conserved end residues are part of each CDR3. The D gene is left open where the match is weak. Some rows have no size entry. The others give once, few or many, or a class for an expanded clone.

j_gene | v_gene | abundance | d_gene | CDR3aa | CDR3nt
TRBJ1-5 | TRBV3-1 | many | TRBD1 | CASSQGTGGYQPQHF | TGTGCCAGCAGCCAAGGGACAGGGGGCTATCAGCCCCAGCATTTT
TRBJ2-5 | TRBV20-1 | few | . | CSASGVLQETQYF | TGCAGTGCTAGCGGGGTCCTCCAAGAGACCCAGTACTTC
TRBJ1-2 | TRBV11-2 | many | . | CASSLEQAFYGYTF | TGTGCCAGCAGCTTAGAGCAGGCTTTCTATGGCTACACCTTC
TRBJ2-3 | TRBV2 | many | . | CASREDTLSTDTQYF | TGTGCCAGCAGAGAGGACACCCTTAGCACAGATACGCAGTATTTT
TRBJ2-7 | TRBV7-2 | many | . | CASSLASGYGYEQYF | TGTGCCAGCAGCTTAGCCTCAGGTTACGGGTACGAGCAGTACTTC
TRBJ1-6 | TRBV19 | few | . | CASTHAQGKVSPLHF | TGTGCCAGTACCCACGCCCAGGGGAAGGTTTCACCCCTCCACTTT
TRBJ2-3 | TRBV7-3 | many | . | CASSFYNSQVEDTQYF | TGTGCCAGCAGCTTCTATAACAGTCAGGTCGAGGATACGCAGTATTTT
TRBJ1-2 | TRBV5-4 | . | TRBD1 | CASSDRGNGYTF | TGTGCCAGCAGCGACAGGGGGAACGGCTACACCTTC
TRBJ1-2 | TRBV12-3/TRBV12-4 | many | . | CASNPGGVGNYGYTF | TGTGCCAGCAATCCTGGAGGGGTTGGGAACTATGGCTACACCTTC
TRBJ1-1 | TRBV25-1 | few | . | CASSRGVMNTEAFF | TGTGCCAGCAGTAGAGGAGTCATGAACACTGAAGCTTTCTTT
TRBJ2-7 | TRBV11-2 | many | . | CASSLDQGSEQYF | TGTGCCAGCAGCTTAGACCAGGGGTCCGAGCAGTACTTC
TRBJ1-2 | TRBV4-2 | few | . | CASSQEPGAVGYTF | TGTGCCAGCAGCCAAGAACCGGGGGCGGTTGGCTACACCTTC
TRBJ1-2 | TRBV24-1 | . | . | CATSDGSLGGIGYGYTF | TGTGCCACCAGTGATGGGTCCTTAGGGGGGATTGGCTATGGCTACACCTTC
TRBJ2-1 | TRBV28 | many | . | CASSLPISRDEQFF | TGTGCCAGCAGTTTACCGATCAGCCGGGATGAGCAGTTCTTC
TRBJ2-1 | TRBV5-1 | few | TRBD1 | CASRGQGDHEQFF | TGCGCCAGCAGGGGACAGGGTGACCATGAGCAGTTCTTC
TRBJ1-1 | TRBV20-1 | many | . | CSARSGTGTTEAFF | TGCAGTGCTAGATCTGGAACAGGGACTACTGAAGCTTTCTTT
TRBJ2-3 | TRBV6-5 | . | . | CASSYSTGMTDTQYF | TGTGCCAGCAGTTACTCGACGGGGATGACAGATACGCAGTATTTT
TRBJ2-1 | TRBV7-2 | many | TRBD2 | CASSSTPVRRGVNEQFF | TGTGCCAGCAGCTCGACTCCGGTCAGGCGGGGGGTCAATGAGCAGTTCTTC
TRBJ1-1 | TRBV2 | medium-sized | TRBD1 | CASSGTGTGSKMNTEAFF | TGTGCCAGCAGTGGCACGGGGACAGGGTCCAAAATGAACACTGAAGCTTTCTTT
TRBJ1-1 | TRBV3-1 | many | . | CASSQEGLNTEAFF | TGTGCCAGCAGCCAAGAAGGACTGAACACTGAAGCTTTCTTT
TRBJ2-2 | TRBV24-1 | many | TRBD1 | CATSEQGRTNTGELFF | TGTGCCACCAGTGAACAGGGGCGTACGAACACCGGGGAGCTGTTTTTT
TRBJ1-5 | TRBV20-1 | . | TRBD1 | CSASPLTRTGDAQPQHF | TGCAGTGCTAGCCCCTTGACAAGGACAGGGGATGCTCAGCCCCAGCATTTT
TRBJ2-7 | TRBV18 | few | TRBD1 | CASSPPGQTVKSNEQYF | TGTGCCAGCTCACCACCGGGACAGACGGTCAAAAGTAACGAGCAGTACTTC
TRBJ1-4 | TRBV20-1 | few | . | CSATGDDNEKLFF | TGCAGCGCCACGGGGGACGATAATGAAAAACTGTTTTTT
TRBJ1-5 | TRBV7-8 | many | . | CASSLQGWSQPQHF | TGTGCCAGCAGCTTACAGGGTTGGTCTCAGCCCCAGCATTTT
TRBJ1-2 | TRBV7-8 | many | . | CASTPLTAYGYTF | TGTGCCAGCACGCCTTTGACAGCCTATGGCTACACCTTC
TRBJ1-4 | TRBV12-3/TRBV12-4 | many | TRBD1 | CASSQGAANEKLFF | TGTGCCAGCAGTCAGGGGGCGGCTAATGAAAAACTGTTTTTT
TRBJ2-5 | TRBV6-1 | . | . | CAISDRTVQETQYF | TGTGCCATCAGTGATAGGACAGTACAAGAGACCCAGTACTTC
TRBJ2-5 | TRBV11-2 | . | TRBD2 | CASSIFLAGGPMEETQYF | TGTGCCAGCAGCATCTTCCTAGCGGGGGGGCCCATGGAGGAGACCCAGTACTTC
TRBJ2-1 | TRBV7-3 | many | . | CASSLGGSLDEQFF | TGTGCCAGCAGCTTAGGTGGCAGCCTCGATGAGCAGTTCTTC
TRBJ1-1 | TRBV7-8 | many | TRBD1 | CASSPRDRGAMDTEAFF | TGTGCCAGCAGCCCCCGTGACAGGGGTGCGATGGACACTGAAGCTTTCTTT